Reported below is one T cell receptor beta chain. This clone's antigen is unknown. No base-level quality is on record; no much larger clone is a single base apart. Systemically healthy Caucasian individuals from Russia, 35 to 50 in total and aged roughly 6 to 95 years, were included as donors. Ten milliliters of peripheral blood were drawn from each donor into EDTA-treated Vacutainer tubes. PBMCs were isolated by Ficoll-Paque density-gradient centrifugation, with at least 7 million obtained per sample. Total RNA was extracted from PBMCs with Trizol reagent, with at least 5 micrograms obtained per sample. For every donor, an aliquot of PBMCs went through flow cytometry to measure the percentages of naive CD45RAhigh/CD27high T cells. The library was built by means of 5' RACE. Sequencing used an Illumina HiSeq 2500. A second roughly 6 to 12 cycle PCR used a sample-barcoded 5' primer and a J-beta primer mix. A unique molecular identifier was introduced onto each TCR beta cDNA molecule by a template-switch 5' adaptor carrying 12 random nucleotides. Each sample yielded at least 3 million CDR3-containing paired-end reads. All of the RNA was converted into first-strand cDNA using the Mint cDNA synthesis kit, with a TRBC-specific oligonucleotide serving as the primer. Following uracil-DNA glycosylase treatment, all cDNA underwent a first 18-cycle PCR with the universal primers M1SS and BC2_uni_R. Per the authors' processing: For normalization, 1 million high-quality reads, each with a distinct molecular identifier, were randomly selected from each sample. Reads with shared molecular identifiers were discarded instead of being binned into consensus sequences. MiTCR, run with a Q25 quality threshold and the strictest error-elimination algorithm, handled CDR3 identification, clonotype clustering and error correction. A nonparametric unseen species model with Euler transformation was used to estimate a lower bound on total TCR beta diversity. TCRdb reworked the public reads: Q25 trimming with fastp, MiXCR clone assembly, productive beta chains retained. All rows with the same CDR3 protein become a single entry with the most common DNA and genes. TCRdb assigned the V and J calls; the authors' analysis was not used. The sample yields hundreds of thousands of distinct CDR3 sequences; approximately 50% were counted once. Approximately 40% of the sample rests with the top ten.

The data derive from a study of blood T cells in healthy people across ages (dated by TCRdb to 2013 to 2016). For the wider study: In model experiments, roughly one uniquely barcoded TCR beta cDNA molecule per two T cells was captured by template switching. The study measured age-related changes in TCR beta repertoire diversity using deep sequencing normalized with unique cDNA molecular identifiers. Donors were grouped into four age groups: young (average roughly 15 years), middle-aged (around 39), aged (around 60) and long-lived (roughly 80). To avoid experimental bias, donors of different ages were distributed randomly across sequencing lanes. Two additional independent replicas of 1 million unique cDNA reads from the same blood draw were analyzed for two donors (one aged 18 to 29 and one aged 80 or older).

General study outcomes and caveats: Since profiling was done on bulk unsorted PBMCs, naive and antigen-experienced compartments could not be conclusively compared. The long-lived group showed more naive CD4+ T cells, fewer expanded clones and increased TCR diversity than the aged group, suggesting age selection. Observed TCR beta diversity correlated strongly with the percentage of naive T cells measured by flow cytometry. Observed TCR beta diversity per million T cells fell roughly linearly with age, and a significant reduction was already apparent by age around 40. Total diversity estimates from one million sequenced T cells were considered lower bounds and underestimates. Because the CMV infection status of the donors was unknown, age-related changes in expanded clonotypes may potentially have been confounded.

Trimming takes 3 bases off V and 0 bases off J; junction bases not matched to a gene: 3. As encoded in the germline V gene (reference sequence), CDR1 is LGHDT while CDR2 is YNNKEL. From the cysteine through the phenylalanine, the CDR3 covers 15 amino acids. The CDR3 DNA has 45 bases and is translated from base 1. The sequence joins TRBV3-1 to TRBJ2-3; the junction holds 7 bases that match TRBD1. What was sequenced was blood. This clonotype originated in a man between 60 and 70 years old in good health. For the CDR3, the sequence is CASSQRGQSTDTQYF. The DNA sequence reads TGTGCCAGCAGCCAGAGGGGGCAGAGCACAGATACGCAGTATTTT.